Given below is one T cell receptor (beta chain) in context. This specimen comes from a study of T cells expressing NK-cell markers. One entry per CDR3 protein, without DNA, is what TCRdb gives after re-calling the 5' RACE reads. The sample's table shows 500,000 to 600,000 distinct CDR3 sequences. The sequence was collected from a man in his late teens or twenties in good health. Input material: blood T cells: a sorted CD56 or NKG2C T cell subset, CD4+ or CD8+ T cells, or bulk PBMC T cells (not recorded which).

The CDR3 loop reads CASQSGGTEAFF. The chain employs TRBV5-1 and TRBJ1-1; with no DNA, the TCRdb D assignment of TRBD1 cannot be verified. CDR3 length: 12 amino acids. Germline V lookup: CDR1 SGHRS, CDR2 YFSETQ.